These 23 T cell receptor beta chains were all obtained from the same sample, sequenced in a study of blood T cell repertoires in COVID-19. Produced via immunoSEQ multiplex PCR; TCRdb's table is partial and in-frame only. This table holds 150,000 to 200,000 clones, 60% to 80% found once. Sequencing was performed on PBMCs or T cells enriched from blood (not recorded which). The receptors derive from a woman aged 45-60 years who had recovered from COVID-19.

This clone was detected once. The chain has TRBV18 and TRBJ1-2; 8 nucleotides match TRBD1. With V trimmed by 3 bases and J by 0 bases, 6 bases remained unmatched. Germline V gives CDR1 KGHSH, CDR2 LQKENI. The CDR3 is made up of 16 amino acids. The CDR3 loop reads CASSPAGGPANYGYTF. The DNA of the CDR3 is TGTGCCAGCTCACCGGCAGGGGGCCCAGCTAACTATGGCTACACCTTC.

This chain joins TRBV5-4 and TRBJ2-1, with 9 nucleotides matching TRBD2. The trim removed 2 bases at V and 3 bases at J, leaving 3 bases unmatched. The CDR3 extends over 15 amino acids. Germline V CDR1 and CDR2: SGHNT, YYREEE (reference sequence). In DNA form, the CDR3 reads TGTGCCAGCAGCTTAGCGGGAGGAAACTACAATGAGCAGTTCTTC. This gives the protein CASSLAGGNYNEQFF. The full variable domain, rest sourced from reference TRBV5-4 and TRBJ2-1, is ETGVTQSPTHLIKTRGQQVTLRCSSQSGHNTVSWYQQALGQGPQFIFQYYREEENGRGNFPPRFSGLQFPNYSSELNVNALELDDSALYLCASSLAGGNYNEQFFGPGTRLTVL.

The rearrangement joins TRBV21-1 to TRBJ2-5; the listed D gene, TRBD1, was not tested against the DNA. TRBV21-1 represents a pseudogene. CDR3 length: 18 residues. CDR3 coding DNA: TGTGCCAGCAGCAAAGCGCTCGAGGACAGGGCGGTTGGAGAGACCCAGTACTTC. Its protein is CASSKALEDRAVGETQYF.

The rearrangement uses TRBV9 and TRBJ2-3; TRBD2 matches 10 bases. The CDR3 covers 15 residues. After removal of 0 bases from V and 6 bases from J, the junction contained 4 bases not matched to a gene. Germline loops: CDR1 SGDLS, CDR2 YYNGEE. In nucleotides, the CDR3 is TGTGCCAGCAGCGTAGCTAGCGGGAGAGCGGATACGCAGTATTTT. The encoded protein is CASSVASGRADTQYF.

V usage is TRBV28 and J usage is TRBJ2-1, with TRBD1 as a possible D gene (6 bases). V was clipped by 1 base and J by 5 bases, with 15 bases between them. The V gene's germline CDR1 is MDHEN and CDR2 SYDVKM. CDR3 length equals 16 residues. CDR3 in amino acids: CASSLSDTGRHNEQFF. The CDR3 bases are TGTGCCAGCAGTTTATCCGATACAGGGAGACACAATGAGCAGTTCTTC.

This clone was detected only once. The genes are TRBV7-2 and TRBJ2-7; 7 nucleotides line up with TRBD1. The trim removed 5 bases at V and 3 bases at J, leaving 10 bases unmatched. From germline, CDR1 is SGHTA and CDR2 FQGNSA. The CDR3 runs 15 residues. The CDR3 reads CASSADAGTVYEQYF. For the CDR3, the DNA is TGTGCCAGCAGCGCGGATGCCGGGACAGTCTACGAGCAGTACTTC.

The chain couples TRBV10-3 to TRBJ1-1; tentative D call: TRBD1 (6 bases). Germline V lookup: CDR1 ENHRY, CDR2 SYGVKD. CDR3 size: 11 residues. V lost 4 bases, J lost 8 bases, and 8 bases lay in between. In nucleotides, the CDR3 is TGTGCCATCAGTGCTGACAGGGAAGCTTTCTTT. As protein: CAISADREAFF.

This clone appeared once. The V and J genes are TRBV7-8 and TRBJ2-5, with D possibly matching TRBD2 (5 bases). This CDR3 comprises 15 residues. Germline values: CDR1 SGHVS, CDR2 FQNEAQ. V lost 5 bases, J lost 1 base, and 14 bases lay in between. The CDR3, as DNA: TGTGCCAGCAGCCCCACCGAGCGGCCCCAAGAGACCCAGTACTTC. The encoded protein is CASSPTERPQETQYF.

This chain uses TRBV2 with TRBJ2-7; 7 bases agree with TRBD1. Germline CDR1 reads SNHLY; CDR2 reads FYNNEI. V lost 6 bases and J lost 4; bases outside the gene matches: 9. The CDR3 is 14 residues long. The CDR3: CASRELTGEYEQYF. The CDR3 DNA reads as TGTGCCAGCAGGGAACTCACAGGGGAGTACGAGCAGTACTTC.

The rearrangement uses TRBV4-2 and TRBJ2-1, with TRBD2 identical over 9 bases. Germline V gene lookup returns CDR1 LGHNA and CDR2 YNFKEQ. The CDR3 runs to 16 residues. V shed 4 bases and J 10 bases; nucleotides not matched to a gene: 14. The CDR3 DNA sequence: TGTGCCAGCAGCCCGGGGAGGGTAGCGGGGGTGAGGGAGCAGTTCTTC. This sequence encodes CASSPGRVAGVREQFF.

J is TRBJ2-5 and V is TRBV5-8; the match to TRBD2 covers 8 bases. Germline V gene data show CDR1 as SGHTS and CDR2 as YDEGEE. V lost 0 bases and J lost 5; bases outside the gene matches: 3. This CDR3 has 14 amino acids. CDR3 in amino acids: CASSLGLARETQYF. The CDR3 nucleotides are TGTGCCAGCAGCTTGGGACTAGCGAGGGAGACCCAGTACTTC.

Comment on this clone: The sample has other DNA sequences that encode this CDR3 too. This chain links TRBV18 with TRBJ1-6; 10 bases match TRBD1. The CDR3 sequence is 14 residues long. V was pared by 3 bases and J by 7 bases, with 0 bases of the junction left unmatched. CDR1 and CDR2 (germline): KGHSH, LQKENI. This chain's CDR3 is CASSPGQGNSPLHF. CDR3 DNA: TGTGCCAGCTCACCGGGACAGGGGAATTCACCCCTCCACTTT.

The V call is TRBV9, the J call TRBJ2-2; a weak D match, TRBD1 (5 bases). Germline V gene data show CDR1 as SGDLS and CDR2 as YYNGEE. V dropped 0 bases and J dropped 7 bases, with 13 bases sitting between them. The CDR3 runs 15 residues. CDR3 region: CASSVDQGPGGELFF. The CDR3 nucleotides are TGTGCCAGCAGCGTAGATCAGGGTCCAGGCGGGGAGCTGTTTTTT.

The chain carries TRBV28 and TRBJ1-2; TRBD1 matches 7 bases. With V trimmed by 5 bases and J by 8 bases, 14 bases remained unmatched. The CDR3 totals 15 residues. The germline gives CDR1 MDHEN, CDR2 SYDVKM. The CDR3 bases are TGTGCCAGCAGTCCCTCGGACAGGATGGTTGGCGGCTACACCTTC. It translates to CASSPSDRMVGGYTF.

This clone occurred a few times. The V call is TRBV19, the J call TRBJ2-1, with 7 bases lining up with TRBD1. CDR3 length: 14 residues. V was pared by 5 bases and J by 13 bases, with 14 bases of the junction left unmatched. CDR1 is LNHDA, CDR2 SQIVND, per germline (reference sequence). The CDR3 loop is CASSPPSTGPNQFF. The CDR3 DNA sequence: TGTGCCAGTAGTCCACCGTCGACAGGGCCTAATCAGTTCTTC. Looking up the rest from reference TRBV19 and TRBJ2-1 gives the full variable domain: DGGITQSPKYLFRKEGQNVTLSCEQNLNHDAMYWYRQDPGQGLRLIYYSQIVNDFQKGDIAEGYSVSREKKESFPLTVTSAQKNPTAFYLCASSPPSTGPNQFFGPGTRLTVL.

This clone turned up a few times. CDR3 bases: TGTGCCAGGAGGACAGGGAACACCGGGGAGCTGTTTTTT. This sequence encodes CARRTGNTGELFF. The chain recombines TRBV2 with TRBJ2-2; 7 bases are shared with TRBD1. This CDR3 contains 13 residues. The V gene end was trimmed by 9 bases and the J gene end by 1 base; junction bases not matched to a gene: 2. Germline V gene data show CDR1 as SNHLY and CDR2 as FYNNEI.

The V call is TRBV2, the J call TRBJ1-5, with D unclear. Germline CDR1 reads SNHLY; CDR2 reads FYNNEI. Trimming removed 6 bases at V and 7 bases at J, with 10 bases between. The CDR3 sequence is 12 residues long. The CDR3 DNA reads TGTGCCAGCAGCCGTATGTCGCAGCCCCAGCATTTT. Its protein product is CASSRMSQPQHF.

Written as DNA, the CDR3 is TGTGCCAGCAGCCTACTCGAGGTCACTGAAGCTTTCTTT. Protein product: CASSLLEVTEAFF. The chain recombines TRBV6-5 with TRBJ1-1; D is ambiguous. CDR1 is MNHEY and CDR2 is SVGAGI in the germline V gene. The ends were cut back, 6 bases at V and 4 bases at J, with 12 bases in the middle. The CDR3 runs 13 residues.

This chain joins TRBV14 and TRBJ1-1, with 9 bases matching TRBD1. Per the germline V gene, CDR1 is SGHDN and CDR2 is FVKESK. The CDR3 contains 22 residues. The V segment lost 0 bases and the J segment 0 bases; nucleotides outside the gene matches: 20. The DNA of the CDR3 is TGTGCCAGCAGCCAAGATGCAGGGACAGGGTGGGAGTTTAGAACCATGAACACTGAAGCTTTCTTT. Encoded protein: CASSQDAGTGWEFRTMNTEAFF.

The chain combines TRBV30 with TRBJ1-5; D not resolved. Trimming took off 0 bases at V and 5 bases at J, with 11 bases between the two ends. This CDR3 has 14 amino acids. Germline-derived CDR1 and CDR2 are GTSNPN and SVGIG (reference sequence). CDR3 protein: CAWSVLAEDQPQHF. For the CDR3, the DNA is TGTGCCTGGAGTGTACTGGCGGAGGATCAGCCCCAGCATTTT.

The chain links TRBV24-1 to TRBJ2-1; 9 positions match TRBD2. V lost 5 bases, J lost 9 bases, and 7 bases stayed unmatched. The CDR3 is made up of 14 amino acids. Germline V gene data show CDR1 as KGHDR and CDR2 as SFDVKD. The CDR3 reads CATSVSGRVGEQFF. The CDR3 DNA is TGTGCCACCAGTGTTAGCGGGAGAGTGGGTGAGCAGTTCTTC.

The rearrangement uses TRBV4-1 and TRBJ1-6; no reliable D call. The CDR3 length is 15 residues. Trimming left V 0 bases short and J 11 bases short, with 14 bases between. Germline V CDR1 and CDR2: MGHRA, YSYEKL. CDR3 nucleotides: TGCGCCAGCAGCCAAGATCGGGTGCCTTCGGCACCCCTCCACTTT. The encoded protein is CASSQDRVPSAPLHF.

The chain couples TRBV28 to TRBJ2-7; 10 nucleotides agree with TRBD1. The CDR3 has 15 residues. V shed 4 bases, J shed 6 bases, and the junction held 9 bases outside the gene matches. Germline CDR1 is MDHEN and CDR2 is SYDVKM. The CDR3 here is CASSSTGGAFGEQYF. The CDR3 bases are TGTGCCAGCAGTTCGACAGGGGGCGCCTTCGGCGAGCAGTACTTC.